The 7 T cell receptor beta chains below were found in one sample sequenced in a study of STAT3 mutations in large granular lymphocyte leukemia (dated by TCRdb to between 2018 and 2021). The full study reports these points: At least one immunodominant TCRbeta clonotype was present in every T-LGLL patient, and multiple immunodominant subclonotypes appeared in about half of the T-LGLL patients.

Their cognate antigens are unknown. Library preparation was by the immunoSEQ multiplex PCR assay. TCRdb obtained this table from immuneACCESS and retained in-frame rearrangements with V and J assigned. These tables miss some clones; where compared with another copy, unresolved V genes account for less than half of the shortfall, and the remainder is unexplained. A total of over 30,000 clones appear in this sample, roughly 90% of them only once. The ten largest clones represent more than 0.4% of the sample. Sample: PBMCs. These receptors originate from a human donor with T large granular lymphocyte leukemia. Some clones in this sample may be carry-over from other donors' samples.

CDR3 coding DNA: TGTGCCAGCAGCCAAGTGCAGGCTATGCGGAATTCACCCCTCCACTTT. This sequence encodes CASSQVQAMRNSPLHF. The chain has TRBV14 and TRBJ1-6; D remains unclear. Germline values: CDR1 SGHDN, CDR2 FVKESK. The CDR3 length is 16 residues. V dropped 1 base and J dropped 7 bases, with 14 bases sitting between them.

The CDR3 DNA is TGCAGCGTTGGTTATGGGACAGGGTCGAACTCCGCGCAGTATTTT. Translating it yields CSVGYGTGSNSAQYF. The chain links TRBV29-1 to TRBJ2-3; 9 positions match TRBD1. CDR1 is SQVTM, CDR2 ANQGSEA, per germline. The CDR3 has 15 residues. The junction had 15 bases not matched to a gene; V was cut back by 4 bases and J by 10 bases.

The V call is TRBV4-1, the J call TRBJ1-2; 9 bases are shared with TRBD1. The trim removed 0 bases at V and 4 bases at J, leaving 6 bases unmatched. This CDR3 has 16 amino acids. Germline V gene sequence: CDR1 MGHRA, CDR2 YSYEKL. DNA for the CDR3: TGCGCCAGCAGCCAAGATAACAGGGGGCGCGTCTATGGCTACACCTTC. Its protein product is CASSQDNRGRVYGYTF.

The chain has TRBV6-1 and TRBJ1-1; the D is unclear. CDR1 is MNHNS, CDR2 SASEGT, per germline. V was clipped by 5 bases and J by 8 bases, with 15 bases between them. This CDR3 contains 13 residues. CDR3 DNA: TGTGCCAGCAGTTATGGAGGGTCCGCCGAAGCTTTCTTT. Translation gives CASSYGGSAEAFF.

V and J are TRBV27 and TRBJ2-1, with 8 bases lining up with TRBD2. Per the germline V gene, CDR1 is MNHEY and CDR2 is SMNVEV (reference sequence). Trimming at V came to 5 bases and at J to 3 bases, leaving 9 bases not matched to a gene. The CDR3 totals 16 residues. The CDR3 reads CASSPRQRGNYNEQFF. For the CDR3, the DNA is TGTGCCAGCAGTCCAAGGCAGCGGGGGAACTACAATGAGCAGTTCTTC.

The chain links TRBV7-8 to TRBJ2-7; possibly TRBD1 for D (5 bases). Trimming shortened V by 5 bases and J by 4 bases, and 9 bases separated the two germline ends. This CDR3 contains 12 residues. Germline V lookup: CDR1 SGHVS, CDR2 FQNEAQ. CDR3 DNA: TGTGCCAGCAGCAGCCAGGGTTACGAGCAGTACGTC. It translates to CASSSQGYEQYV.

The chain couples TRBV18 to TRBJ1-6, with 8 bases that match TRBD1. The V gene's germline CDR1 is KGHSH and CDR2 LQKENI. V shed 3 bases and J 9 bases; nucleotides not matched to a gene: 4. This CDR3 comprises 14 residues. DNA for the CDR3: TGTGCCAGCTCACCGGGACAGGAGAGTTCACCCCTCCACTTT. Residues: CASSPGQESSPLHF.